Listed here are 11 T cell receptor beta chains from one sample, sequenced in a study of shared clonotypes between healthy human individuals. Only in-frame clones appear in the TCRdb table, and some are missing; sequencing was by immunoSEQ multiplex PCR. Seen here are roughly 1,600,000 clones, 97% to 99% observed once, and the top ten hold 0.36%. Sample: naive CD4+ T cells sorted from blood. The subset is: CD45RA+ positively selected. These receptors originate from a young man in good health.

The sample holds one count of this clone. Other DNA sequences in the same sample also yield this CDR3. The V and J genes are TRBV18 and TRBJ2-3; 11 bases match TRBD1. Germline CDR1 KGHSH, CDR2 LQKENI. This CDR3 region has 15 residues. Trimming took 6 bases from V and 3 from J; bases not matched to a gene: 5. CDR3 in amino acids: CASSPGTGGTDTQYF. The DNA of the CDR3 is TGTGCCAGCTCTCCCGGGACAGGGGGTACAGATACGCAGTATTTT.

This rearrangement joins TRBV18 to TRBJ2-5; a possible D gene is TRBD1 (5 bases). Germline loops: CDR1 KGHSH, CDR2 LQKENI. The CDR3 extends over 13 amino acids. Trimming left V 8 bases short and J 2 bases short, with 12 bases between. This CDR3 is CASHPAGQETQYF. The CDR3 DNA is TGTGCCAGCCATCCGGCAGGGCAAGAGACCCAGTACTTC. Full variable domain (missing parts from reference TRBV18 and TRBJ2-5): NAGVMQNPRHLVRRRGQEARLRCSPMKGHSHVYWYRQLPEEGLKFMVYLQKENIIDESGMPKERFSAEFPKEGPSILRIQQVVRGDSAAYFCASHPAGQETQYFGPGTRLLVL.

The V and J genes are TRBV27 and TRBJ2-2; 8 bases match TRBD1. There are 16 residues in the CDR3. Trimming cost V 2 bases and J 8 bases; bases outside gene matches: 10. From germline, CDR1 is MNHEY and CDR2 SMNVEV (reference sequence). CDR3 in amino acids: CASSLPGQGRGGELFF. As DNA, the CDR3 is TGTGCCAGCAGTTTACCCGGACAGGGCCGGGGTGGGGAGCTGTTTTTT.

The J gene is TRBJ2-3, the V gene TRBV10-3; possible D gene TRBD1, 6 bases. Trimming removed 3 bases from V and 3 bases from J, with 10 bases in between. CDR1 and CDR2 from the germline V gene are ENHRY and SYGVKD. CDR3 length: 14 residues. The CDR3 DNA sequence: TGTGCCATCAGTGATGGGGGCAGAACAGATACGCAGTATTTT. Its protein is CAISDGGRTDTQYF.

CDR3 coding DNA: TGCGCCAGCGGACTAAGCACAGATACGCAGTATTTT. Translation gives CASGLSTDTQYF. The chain couples TRBV10-1 to TRBJ2-3; a possible D gene is TRBD2 (6 bases). CDR1 WNHNN and CDR2 SYGVQD come from the germline V gene (reference sequence). The CDR3 consists of 12 residues. Trimming cost V 8 bases and J 0 bases, with 6 bases left between them.

Concerning this clone: The same CDR3 can be traced to other DNA sequences in this sample. The rearrangement links TRBV5-1 to TRBJ2-3; 9 bases match TRBD1. Germline CDR1 and CDR2: SGHRS and YFSETQ. There are 15 residues in the CDR3. J was trimmed by 4 bases and V by 0 bases; bases with no gene match: 3. CDR3 amino acids: CASSLGQGVADTQYF. The CDR3 DNA is TGCGCCAGCAGCTTGGGACAGGGGGTTGCAGATACGCAGTATTTT.

The rearrangement uses TRBV11-2 and TRBJ2-7, with 11 bases lining up with TRBD2. The junction had 12 bases not matched to a gene; V was cut back by 5 bases and J by 6 bases. CDR1 and CDR2 (germline): SGHAT, FQNNGV. The CDR3 covers 16 residues. CDR3 nucleotide sequence: TGTGCCAGCAGCCCCCGATGGAGTCTAGCGGGAGGCGAGCAGTACTTC. It is translated as CASSPRWSLAGGEQYF.

This clone has just one count. This rearrangement joins TRBV7-9 to TRBJ2-5, with TRBD2 as a possible D gene (6 bases). The CDR3 has 16 residues. Germline CDR1 reads SEHNR; CDR2 reads FQNEAQ (reference sequence). V lost 6 bases, J lost 3 bases, and 20 bases lay in between. In DNA, the CDR3 is TGTGCCAGCAGACCGTGGACGGGAGTAGGGGAAGAGACCCAGTACTTC. Residues: CASRPWTGVGEETQYF.

This clone showed up just once. This chain links TRBV6-5 with TRBJ2-5; D remains unclear. The CDR3 consists of 13 residues. Germline V gene lookup returns CDR1 MNHEY and CDR2 SVGAGI. Trimming stripped 6 bases from V and 6 bases from J, with 14 bases between. The CDR3 region has the DNA TGTGCCAGCAGCTCCGGGCCTTCAAAGACCCAGTACTTC. It codes for CASSSGPSKTQYF.

Turning to this clone: Other DNA sequences in the sample encode the same CDR3. This CDR3 is CASSGQGVYGYTF. CDR3 nucleotides: TGTGCCAGCAGCGGACAGGGTGTCTATGGCTACACCTTC. This rearrangement joins TRBV28 to TRBJ1-2, with 8 bases that match TRBD1. The CDR3 has 13 residues. The V gene's germline CDR1 is MDHEN and CDR2 SYDVKM. The V and J ends lost 6 bases and 4 bases, in that order; junction bases with no gene match: 4.

The chain is built from TRBV5-1 and TRBJ2-1; TRBD1 might be the D (6 bases). The V gene's germline CDR1 is SGHRS and CDR2 YFSETQ. The CDR3 loop spans 12 amino acids. V lost 1 base and J 9 bases, leaving 8 bases between the germline ends. The chain's CDR3 is CASSLPGAEQFF. The CDR3 bases are TGCGCCAGCAGCTTGCCAGGGGCTGAGCAGTTCTTC.